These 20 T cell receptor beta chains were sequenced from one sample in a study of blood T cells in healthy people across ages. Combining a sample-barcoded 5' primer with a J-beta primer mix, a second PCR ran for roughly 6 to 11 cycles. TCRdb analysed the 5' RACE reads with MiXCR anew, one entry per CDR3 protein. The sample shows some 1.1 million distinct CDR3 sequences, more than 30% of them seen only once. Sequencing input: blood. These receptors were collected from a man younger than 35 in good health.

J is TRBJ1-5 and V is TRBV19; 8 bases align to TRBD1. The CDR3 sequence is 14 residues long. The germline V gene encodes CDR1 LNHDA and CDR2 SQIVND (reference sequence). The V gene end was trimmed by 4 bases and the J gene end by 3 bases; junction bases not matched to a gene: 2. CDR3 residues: CASSTGGANQPQHF. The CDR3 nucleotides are TGTGCCAGTAGTACAGGGGGCGCCAATCAGCCCCAGCATTTT.

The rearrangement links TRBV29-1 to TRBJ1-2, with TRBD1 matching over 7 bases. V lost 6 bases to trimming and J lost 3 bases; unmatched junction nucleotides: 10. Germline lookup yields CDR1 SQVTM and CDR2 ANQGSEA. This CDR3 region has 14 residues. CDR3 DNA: TGCAGCGTCCAGCCCCGGACAGGACACTATGGCTACACCTTC. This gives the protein CSVQPRTGHYGYTF.

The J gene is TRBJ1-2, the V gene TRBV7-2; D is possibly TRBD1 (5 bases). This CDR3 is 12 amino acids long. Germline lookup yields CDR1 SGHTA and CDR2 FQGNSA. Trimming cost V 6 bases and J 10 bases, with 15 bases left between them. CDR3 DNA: TGTGCCAGCAGATCGGTGGGGGGAGACTACACCTTC. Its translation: CASRSVGGDYTF.

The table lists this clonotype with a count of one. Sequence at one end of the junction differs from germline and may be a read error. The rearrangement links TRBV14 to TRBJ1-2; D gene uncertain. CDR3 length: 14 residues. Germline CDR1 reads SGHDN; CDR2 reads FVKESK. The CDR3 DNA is TGTGCCAGCAGCCAAGTAGGCAGCCCTTATGACTACACCTTC. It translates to CASSQVGSPYDYTF.

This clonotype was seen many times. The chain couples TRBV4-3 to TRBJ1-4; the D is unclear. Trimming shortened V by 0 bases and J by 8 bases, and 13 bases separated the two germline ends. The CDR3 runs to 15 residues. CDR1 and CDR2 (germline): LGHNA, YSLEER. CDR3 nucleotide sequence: TGCGCCAGCAGCCAAGATCTTGACGGAGGAGAAAAACTGTTTTTT. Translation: CASSQDLDGGEKLFF.

CDR3 DNA: TGCAGCGTAGGAATCGACGGGACCTATGGCTACACCTTC. Its translation is CSVGIDGTYGYTF. The chain recombines TRBV29-1 with TRBJ1-2, with a possible D match to TRBD1 (5 bases). The V end lost 6 bases, the J end lost 4 bases, and 15 bases lay between the germline ends. CDR1 SQVTM and CDR2 ANQGSEA come from the germline V gene. CDR3 size: 13 residues. Full variable domain (missing parts from reference TRBV29-1 and TRBJ1-2): SAVISQKPSRDICQRGTSLTIQCQVDSQVTMMFWYRQQPGQSLTLIATANQGSEATYESGFVIDKFPISRPNLTFSTLTVSNMSPEDSSIYLCSVGIDGTYGYTFGSGTRLTVV.

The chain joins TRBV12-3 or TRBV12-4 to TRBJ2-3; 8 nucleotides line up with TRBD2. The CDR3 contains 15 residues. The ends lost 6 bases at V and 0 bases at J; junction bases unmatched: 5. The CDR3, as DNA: TGTGCCAGCAGGGCCTTAGCGGGGAGCACAGATACGCAGTATTTT. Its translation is CASRALAGSTDTQYF.

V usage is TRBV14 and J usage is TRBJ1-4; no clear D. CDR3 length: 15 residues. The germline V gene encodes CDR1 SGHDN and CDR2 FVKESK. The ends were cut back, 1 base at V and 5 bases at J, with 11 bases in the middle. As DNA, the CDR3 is TGTGCCAGCAGCCAAGTGGGTGGAGGGAATGAAAAACTGTTTTTT. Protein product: CASSQVGGGNEKLFF.

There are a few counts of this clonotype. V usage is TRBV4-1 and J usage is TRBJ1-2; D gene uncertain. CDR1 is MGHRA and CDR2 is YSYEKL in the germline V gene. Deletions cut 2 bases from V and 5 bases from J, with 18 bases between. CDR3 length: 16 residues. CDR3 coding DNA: TGCGCCAGCAGCCAAATTGGACTCCCGAAGTCGTATGGCTACACCTTC. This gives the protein CASSQIGLPKSYGYTF.

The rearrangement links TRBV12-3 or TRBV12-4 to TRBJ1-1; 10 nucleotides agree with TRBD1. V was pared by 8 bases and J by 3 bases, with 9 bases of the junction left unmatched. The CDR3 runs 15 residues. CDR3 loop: CASHRDRGFYTEAFF. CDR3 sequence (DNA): TGTGCCAGCCACCGGGACAGGGGCTTTTACACTGAAGCTTTCTTT.

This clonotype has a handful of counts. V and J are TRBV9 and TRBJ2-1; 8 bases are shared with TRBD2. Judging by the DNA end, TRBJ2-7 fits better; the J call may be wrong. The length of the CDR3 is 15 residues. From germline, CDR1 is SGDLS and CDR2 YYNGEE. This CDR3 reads CASSMGLELYNEQYF. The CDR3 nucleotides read TGTGCCAGCAGCATGGGACTAGAGCTATACAATGAGCAGTACTTC.

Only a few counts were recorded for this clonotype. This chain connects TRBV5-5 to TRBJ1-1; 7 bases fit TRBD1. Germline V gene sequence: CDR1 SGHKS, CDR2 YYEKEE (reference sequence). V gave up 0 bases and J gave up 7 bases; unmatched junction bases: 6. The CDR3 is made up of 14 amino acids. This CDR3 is CASSLGRTGDEAFF. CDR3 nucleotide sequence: TGTGCCAGCAGCTTGGGTCGGACAGGAGATGAAGCTTTCTTT. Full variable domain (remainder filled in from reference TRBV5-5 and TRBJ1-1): DAGVTQSPTHLIKTRGQQVTLRCSPISGHKSVSWYQQVLGQGPQFIFQYYEKEERGRGNFPDRFSARQFPNYSSELNVNALLLGDSALYLCASSLGRTGDEAFFGQGTRLTVV.

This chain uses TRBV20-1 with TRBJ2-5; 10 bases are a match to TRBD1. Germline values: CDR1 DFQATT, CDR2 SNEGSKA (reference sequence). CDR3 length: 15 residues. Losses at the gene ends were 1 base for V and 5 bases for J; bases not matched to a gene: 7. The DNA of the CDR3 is TGCAGTGCTAGAGCAAGGACAGGGGGTCTGGAGACCCAGTACTTC. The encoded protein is CSARARTGGLETQYF.

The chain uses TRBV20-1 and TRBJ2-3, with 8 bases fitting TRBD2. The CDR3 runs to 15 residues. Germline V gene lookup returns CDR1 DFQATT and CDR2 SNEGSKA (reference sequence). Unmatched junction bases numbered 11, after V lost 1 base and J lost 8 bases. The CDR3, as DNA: TGCAGTGCTAGAGTATCCGGGGGGGGGAGTGCTACGCAGTATTTT. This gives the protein CSARVSGGGSATQYF.

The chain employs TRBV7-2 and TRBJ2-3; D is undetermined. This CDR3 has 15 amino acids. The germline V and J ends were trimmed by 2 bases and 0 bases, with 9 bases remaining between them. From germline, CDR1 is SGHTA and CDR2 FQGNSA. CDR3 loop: CASSLHRSSTDTQYF. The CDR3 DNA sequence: TGTGCCAGCAGCTTACACAGATCTAGCACAGATACGCAGTATTTT. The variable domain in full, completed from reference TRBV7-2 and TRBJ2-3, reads GAGVSQSPSNKVTEKGKDVELRCDPISGHTALYWYRQSLGQGLEFLIYFQGNSAPDKSGLPSDRFSAERTGGSVSTLTIQRTQQEDSAVYLCASSLHRSSTDTQYFGPGTRLTVL.

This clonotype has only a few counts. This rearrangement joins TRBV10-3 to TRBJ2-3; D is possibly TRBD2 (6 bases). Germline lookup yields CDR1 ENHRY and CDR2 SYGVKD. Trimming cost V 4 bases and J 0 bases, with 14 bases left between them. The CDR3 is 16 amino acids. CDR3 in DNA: TGTGCCATCAGTGCCCTGGGCGGGGCTAGCACAGATACGCAGTATTTT. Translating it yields CAISALGGASTDTQYF.

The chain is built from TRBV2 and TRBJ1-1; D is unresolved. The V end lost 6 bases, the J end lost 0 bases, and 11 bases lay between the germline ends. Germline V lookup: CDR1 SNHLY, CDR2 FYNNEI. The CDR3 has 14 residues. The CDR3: CASRTERVNTEAFF. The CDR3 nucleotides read TGTGCCAGCAGGACCGAGCGGGTGAACACTGAAGCTTTCTTT.

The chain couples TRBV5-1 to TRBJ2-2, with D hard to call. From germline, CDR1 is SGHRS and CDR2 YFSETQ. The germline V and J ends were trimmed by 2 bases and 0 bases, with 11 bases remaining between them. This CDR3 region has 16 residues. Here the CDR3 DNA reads TGCGCCAGCAGCTTTAAACAAGCTGCGAACACCGGGGAGCTGTTTTTT. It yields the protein CASSFKQAANTGELFF.

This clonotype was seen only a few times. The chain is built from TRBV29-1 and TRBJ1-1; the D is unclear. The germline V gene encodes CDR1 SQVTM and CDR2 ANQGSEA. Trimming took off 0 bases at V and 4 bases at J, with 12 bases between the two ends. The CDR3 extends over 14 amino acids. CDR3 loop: CSVEDFGGSTEAFF. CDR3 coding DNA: TGCAGCGTTGAAGATTTCGGCGGCAGCACTGAAGCTTTCTTT.

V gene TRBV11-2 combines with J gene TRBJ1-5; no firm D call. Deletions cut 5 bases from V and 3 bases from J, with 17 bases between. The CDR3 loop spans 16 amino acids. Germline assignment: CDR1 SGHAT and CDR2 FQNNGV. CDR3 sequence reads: CASSPAADGYNQPQHF. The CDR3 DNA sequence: TGTGCCAGCAGCCCTGCAGCCGACGGATACAATCAGCCCCAGCATTTT.